This record looks at one TCR beta chain sequence and its context. This entry comes from a study of tumor and adjacent non-tumor tissue in lung cancer. No cell sorting was done before RNA was extracted from the tissue. More than 3 cm separated this lung sample from the edge of the tumor. TCRbeta libraries were built with three rounds of nested PCR, modified from ARM-PCR. TCRdb reprocessed the multiplex PCR reads via MiXCR and lists one record per CDR3 protein. The sample has more than 45,000 distinct CDR3 sequences; roughly 69% are singletons. Material for sequencing was distant non-tumor lung tissue. The receptor was isolated from a woman aged 60-75 years with non-small cell lung cancer.

The CDR3 loop is CAKTVQSCYPYEQYF. In nucleotides, the CDR3 is TGTGCCAAGACCGTACAGTCCTGCTATCCCTACGAGCAGTACTTC. The V and J genes are TRBV10-3 and TRBJ2-7; D ambiguous. CDR3 size: 15 residues. Trimming cost V 10 bases and J 2 bases, with 21 bases left between them. The germline CDR1 and CDR2 sequences are ENHRY and SYGVKD.